Listed below are T cell receptor beta chains from one sample, sequenced in a study of vaccination and CD4 T cells after COVID-19. These receptors' antigens are unknown. TCRdb redid the calling of the PCR reads with MiXCR, one entry per CDR3 protein. The sample has about 16,000 distinct CDR3 sequences; roughly half are singletons. Material: CD4+ T cells from blood, cultured in vitro, obtained about 7 months after SARS-CoV-2 vaccination. The origin of the receptors is a human donor who had recovered from COVID-19. Both conserved end residues are trimmed from each CDR3. Fields, in order: CDR3 length, V gene, clone size, J gene, CDR3 protein. Some rows mark clone size as missing; the rest say once, few, many or name a class of expanded clone.

13	TRBV12-3/TRBV12-4	-	TRBJ2-1	ASSPGLAGVGPQF
11	TRBV7-7	-	TRBJ2-5	ASSYSLIETQY
16	TRBV19	few	TRBJ2-7	ASSIPGGQGGWSYEQY
11	TRBV7-2	-	TRBJ2-1	ASSLAEGYEQF
12	TRBV11-3	-	TRBJ2-7	ASSSGVSSYEQY
12	TRBV28	-	TRBJ1-5	ASSRGQGNQPQH
12	TRBV10-3	-	TRBJ1-1	ASRDREWNTEAF
14	TRBV28	few	TRBJ2-1	ASRIGLAGVRAEQF
13	TRBV20-1	few	TRBJ2-3	SAPKTSVGTDTQY
13	TRBV6-5	-	TRBJ1-1	ASSYGYGEGTEAF
12	TRBV7-9	-	TRBJ2-7	ASKSAGAVYEQY
10	TRBV6-2/TRBV6-3	-	TRBJ1-1	ASSQTNTEAF
11	TRBV4-3	once	TRBJ2-5	ASSKTGEETQY